Sequencing of this T cell receptor beta chain was carried out in a study of cytomegalovirus exposure and HLA in healthy donors. Findings and limits, study-wide: Other equally common chains were less clonally expanded than HLA-associated TCR beta chains, a later analysis showed.

The PCR was carried out with 60 Vbeta primers and 13 Jbeta primers. Data came from immunoSEQ multiplex PCR; TCRdb stores just in-frame clones and leaves some out. The table includes 55,000 to 85,000 clones, 80% to 90% detected once. Concerning this clone: Antigen: not known.

Germline CDR1 SGHTA, CDR2 FQGTGA. CDR3 length equals 15 residues. Trimming took 2 bases from V and 1 from J, leaving 12 bases between them. The sample taken for sequencing was PBMCs. This chain uses TRBV7-3 with TRBJ2-7; possibly TRBD1 for D (5 bases). This clonotype was sampled from a woman in her thirties in good health and CMV-seronegative. CDR3 residues: CASSLSAGQSYEQYF. For the CDR3, the DNA is TGTGCCAGCAGCTTATCGGCAGGGCAGTCCTACGAGCAGTACTTC.